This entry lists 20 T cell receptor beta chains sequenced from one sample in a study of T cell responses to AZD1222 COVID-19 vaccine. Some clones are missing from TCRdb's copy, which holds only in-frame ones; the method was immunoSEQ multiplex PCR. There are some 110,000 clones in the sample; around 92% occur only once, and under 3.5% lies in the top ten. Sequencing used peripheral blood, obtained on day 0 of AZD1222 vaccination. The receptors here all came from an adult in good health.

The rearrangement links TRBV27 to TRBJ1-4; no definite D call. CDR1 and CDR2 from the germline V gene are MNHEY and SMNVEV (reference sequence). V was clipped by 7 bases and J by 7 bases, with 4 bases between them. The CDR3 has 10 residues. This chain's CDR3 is CASMGEKLFF. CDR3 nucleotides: TGTGCCAGCATGGGTGAAAAACTGTTTTTT.

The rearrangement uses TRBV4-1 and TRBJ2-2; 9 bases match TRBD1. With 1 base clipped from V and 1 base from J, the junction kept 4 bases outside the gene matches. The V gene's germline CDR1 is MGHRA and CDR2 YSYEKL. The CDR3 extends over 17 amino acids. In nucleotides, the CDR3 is TGCGCCAGCAGCCAAGCCAACAGGGGGCAGAACACCGGGGAGCTGTTTTTT. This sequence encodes CASSQANRGQNTGELFF.

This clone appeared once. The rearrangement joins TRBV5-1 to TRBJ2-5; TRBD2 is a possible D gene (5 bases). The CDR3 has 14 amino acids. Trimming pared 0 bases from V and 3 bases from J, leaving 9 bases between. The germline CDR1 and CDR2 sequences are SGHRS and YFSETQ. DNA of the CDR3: TGCGCCAGCAGCTTGGGTGCCGGGGAAGAGACCCAGTACTTC. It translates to CASSLGAGEETQYF.

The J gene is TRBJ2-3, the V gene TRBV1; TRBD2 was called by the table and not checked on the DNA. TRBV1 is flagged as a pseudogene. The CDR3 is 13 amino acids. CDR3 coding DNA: TGCACCAGCAGCCAGCTAGGTTCAGATACGCAGTATTTT. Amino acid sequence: CTSSQLGSDTQYF.

DNA of the CDR3: TGTGCCAGCAGTTCGCGACAGGGCGAGGACGGGGAGCTGTTTTTT. Its translation is CASSSRQGEDGELFF. The J gene is TRBJ2-2, the V gene TRBV6-5, with 7 bases matching TRBD1. V shed 4 bases and J 7 bases; nucleotides not matched to a gene: 9. This CDR3 has 15 amino acids. The germline V gene encodes CDR1 MNHEY and CDR2 SVGAGI.

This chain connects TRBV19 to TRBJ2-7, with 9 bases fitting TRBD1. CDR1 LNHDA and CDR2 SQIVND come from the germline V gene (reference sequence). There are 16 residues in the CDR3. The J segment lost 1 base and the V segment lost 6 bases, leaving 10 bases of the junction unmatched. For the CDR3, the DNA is TGTGCCAGTAGGGGGACAGGGCTCAAGACATCCTACGAGCAGTACTTC. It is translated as CASRGTGLKTSYEQYF.

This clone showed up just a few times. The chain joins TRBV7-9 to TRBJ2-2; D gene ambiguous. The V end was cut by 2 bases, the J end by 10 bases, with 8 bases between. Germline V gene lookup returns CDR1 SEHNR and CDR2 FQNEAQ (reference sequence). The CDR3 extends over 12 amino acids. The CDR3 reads CASSLISAELFF. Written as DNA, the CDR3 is TGTGCCAGCAGCTTAATTTCGGCGGAGCTGTTTTTT.

The CDR3 nucleotides read TGTGCCAGCAGCCAAGATAAGGTAACGACATCCTCCTACGAGCAGTACTTC. Encoded protein: CASSQDKVTTSSYEQYF. The V call is TRBV4-2, the J call TRBJ2-7, with D hard to call. Trimming shortened V by 0 bases and J by 0 bases, and 15 bases separated the two germline ends. CDR1 LGHNA and CDR2 YNFKEQ come from the germline V gene. The CDR3 extends over 17 amino acids.

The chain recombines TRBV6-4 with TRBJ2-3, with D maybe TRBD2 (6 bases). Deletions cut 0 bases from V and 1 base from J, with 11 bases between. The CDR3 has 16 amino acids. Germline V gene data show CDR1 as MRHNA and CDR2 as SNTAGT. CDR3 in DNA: TGTGCCAGCAGTGACTCGGGCGGGGCTGGCACAGATACGCAGTATTTT. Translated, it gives CASSDSGGAGTDTQYF.

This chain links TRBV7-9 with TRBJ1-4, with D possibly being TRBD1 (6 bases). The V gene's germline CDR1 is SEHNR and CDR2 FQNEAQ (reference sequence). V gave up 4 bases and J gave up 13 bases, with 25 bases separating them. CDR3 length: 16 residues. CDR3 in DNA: TGTGCCAGCAGCTCGGCCTTAGGGGGACGAGTAAAAGTACTGTTTTTT. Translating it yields CASSSALGGRVKVLFF.

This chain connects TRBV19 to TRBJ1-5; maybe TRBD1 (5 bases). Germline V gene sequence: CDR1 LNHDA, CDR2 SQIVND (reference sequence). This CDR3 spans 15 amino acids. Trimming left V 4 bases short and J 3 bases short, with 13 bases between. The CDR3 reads CASSKGVGNNQPQHF. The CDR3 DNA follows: TGTGCCAGTAGTAAAGGGGTTGGGAACAATCAGCCCCAGCATTTT.

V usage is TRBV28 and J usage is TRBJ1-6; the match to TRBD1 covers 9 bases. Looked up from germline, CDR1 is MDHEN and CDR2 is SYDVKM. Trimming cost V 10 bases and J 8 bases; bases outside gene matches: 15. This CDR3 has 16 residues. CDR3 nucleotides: TGTGCCAATAGACCGGGACAGGGACTTTTTGATTCACCCCTCCACTTT. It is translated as CANRPGQGLFDSPLHF.

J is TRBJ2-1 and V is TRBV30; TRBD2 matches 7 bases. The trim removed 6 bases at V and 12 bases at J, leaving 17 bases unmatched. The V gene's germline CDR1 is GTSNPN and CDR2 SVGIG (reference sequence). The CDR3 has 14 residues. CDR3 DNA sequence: TGTGCCTGCCAGGGACTAACCGATTTTCGGGGGCAGTTCTTC. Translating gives CACQGLTDFRGQFF.

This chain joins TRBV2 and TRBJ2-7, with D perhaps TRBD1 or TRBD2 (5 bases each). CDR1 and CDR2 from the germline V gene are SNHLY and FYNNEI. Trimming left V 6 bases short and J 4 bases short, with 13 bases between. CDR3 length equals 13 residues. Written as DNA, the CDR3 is TGTGCCAGCAGGGTGGGGCCGGGGTACGAGCAGTACTTC. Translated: CASRVGPGYEQYF.

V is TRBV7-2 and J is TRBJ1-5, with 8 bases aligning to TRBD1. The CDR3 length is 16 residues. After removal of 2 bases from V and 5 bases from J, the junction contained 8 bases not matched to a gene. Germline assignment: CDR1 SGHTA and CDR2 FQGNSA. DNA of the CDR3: TGTGCCAGCAGCTTAAACCCGCGGACAGGGTATCAGCCCCAGCATTTT. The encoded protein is CASSLNPRTGYQPQHF. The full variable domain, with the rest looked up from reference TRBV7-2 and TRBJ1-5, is GAGVSQSPSNKVTEKGKDVELRCDPISGHTALYWYRQSLGQGLEFLIYFQGNSAPDKSGLPSDRFSAERTGGSVSTLTIQRTQQEDSAVYLCASSLNPRTGYQPQHFGDGTRLSIL.

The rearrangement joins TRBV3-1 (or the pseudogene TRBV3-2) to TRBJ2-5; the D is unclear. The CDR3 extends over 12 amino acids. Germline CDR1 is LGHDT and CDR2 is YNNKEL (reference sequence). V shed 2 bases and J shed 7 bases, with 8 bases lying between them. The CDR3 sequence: CASSQTFRTQYF. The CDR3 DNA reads TGTGCCAGCAGCCAAACTTTCCGGACCCAGTACTTC.

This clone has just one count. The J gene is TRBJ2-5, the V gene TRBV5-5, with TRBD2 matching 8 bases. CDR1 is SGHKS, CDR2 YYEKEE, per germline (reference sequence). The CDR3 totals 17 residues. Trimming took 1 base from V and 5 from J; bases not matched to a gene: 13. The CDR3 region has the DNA TGTGCCAGCAGCTTGTCTGGGACTAGGGGTATCTACGAGACCCAGTACTTC. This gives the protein CASSLSGTRGIYETQYF.

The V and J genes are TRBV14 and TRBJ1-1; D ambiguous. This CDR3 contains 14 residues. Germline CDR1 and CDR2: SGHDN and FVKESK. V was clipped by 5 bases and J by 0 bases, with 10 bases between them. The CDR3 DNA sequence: TGTGCCAGCAGCTGGGGATACTTGAACACTGAAGCTTTCTTT. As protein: CASSWGYLNTEAFF.

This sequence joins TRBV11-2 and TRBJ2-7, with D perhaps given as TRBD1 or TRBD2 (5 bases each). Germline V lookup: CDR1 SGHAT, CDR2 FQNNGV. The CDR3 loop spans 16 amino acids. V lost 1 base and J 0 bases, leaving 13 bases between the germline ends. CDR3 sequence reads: CASSLAGWGISYEQYF. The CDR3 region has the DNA TGTGCCAGCAGCTTAGCGGGGTGGGGGATCTCCTACGAGCAGTACTTC.

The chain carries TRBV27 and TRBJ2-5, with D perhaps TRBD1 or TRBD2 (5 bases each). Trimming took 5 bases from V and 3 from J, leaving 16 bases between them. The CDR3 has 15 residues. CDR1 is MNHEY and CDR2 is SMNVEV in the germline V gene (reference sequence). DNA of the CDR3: TGTGCCAGCAGTCTCATGGGGCCCGGGGAAGAGACCCAGTACTTC. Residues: CASSLMGPGEETQYF.